Below are 30 T cell receptor beta chains sequenced from a single sample in a study of T cell changes during pregnancy in multiple sclerosis. Profiled with immunoSEQ multiplex PCR; TCRdb holds only in-frame clones, not every one. Among 90,000 or so clones listed, 91% were seen once. Sequenced here: PBMCs, sampled in the first trimester of pregnancy. These TCRs come from a female donor in good health, serving as a control in a pregnancy study. Some clones in this sample may be carry-over from other donors' samples.

This clone was seen a single time. The chain links TRBV6-5 to TRBJ1-1; D not certain. Germline V lookup: CDR1 MNHEY, CDR2 SVGAGI. Deletions cut 7 bases from V and 4 bases from J, with 10 bases between. The CDR3 runs 12 residues. The CDR3 DNA reads TGTGCCAGCAACGGGGTTGGCACTGAAGCTTTCTTT. This translates into CASNGVGTEAFF.

V and J are TRBV25-1 and TRBJ2-1; 12 bases map to TRBD2. J was trimmed by 2 bases and V by 4 bases; bases with no gene match: 0. CDR1 and CDR2 (germline): MGHDK, SYGVNS. CDR3 length equals 15 residues. The CDR3 reads CASSGLAGAYNEQFF. In DNA, the CDR3 is TGTGCCAGCAGTGGACTAGCGGGAGCCTACAATGAGCAGTTCTTC.

J is TRBJ1-5 and V is TRBV19; 7 nucleotides match TRBD1. The CDR3 runs 14 residues. The germline V gene has CDR1 LNHDA and CDR2 SQIVND (reference sequence). Trimming at V came to 4 bases and at J to 2 bases, leaving 2 bases not matched to a gene. CDR3 residues: CASSSDRGNQPQHF. The CDR3 DNA follows: TGTGCCAGTAGTAGCGACAGGGGCAATCAGCCCCAGCATTTT.

The V gene is TRBV4-1, the J gene TRBJ2-2; no reliable D call. V lost 4 bases to trimming and J lost 2 bases, with 14 bases between them. The CDR3 has 16 residues. The germline gives CDR1 MGHRA, CDR2 YSYEKL. The DNA for the CDR3 is TGCGCCAGCAGCCCACTATCGAGGATCAACACCGGGGAGCTGTTTTTT. This sequence encodes CASSPLSRINTGELFF.

V is TRBV5-1 and J is TRBJ2-1; 8 bases line up with TRBD1. CDR1 is SGHRS, CDR2 YFSETQ, per germline. The CDR3 extends over 11 amino acids. With V trimmed by 6 bases and J by 10 bases, 3 bases remained unmatched. Here the CDR3 reads CASTDRGEQFF. For the CDR3, the DNA is TGCGCCAGCACTGACAGGGGCGAGCAGTTCTTC.

The CDR3 DNA is TGTGCCATCAGTGAGGAGGGAGGGCCGACAGATACGCAGTATTTT. Its translation: CAISEEGGPTDTQYF. V gene TRBV10-3 combines with J gene TRBJ2-3; 7 bases fit TRBD2. The CDR3 contains 15 residues. With 2 bases clipped from V and 3 bases from J, the junction kept 5 bases outside the gene matches. Germline V gene sequence: CDR1 ENHRY, CDR2 SYGVKD.

In this sample, this clone turned up once. The V call is TRBV5-1, the J call TRBJ2-7; D perhaps matches TRBD1 (6 bases). Germline loops: CDR1 SGHRS, CDR2 YFSETQ. The germline V and J ends were trimmed by 0 bases and 4 bases, with 14 bases remaining between them. The CDR3 runs to 15 residues. The chain's CDR3 is CASSLAQGLRYEQYF. As DNA, the CDR3 is TGCGCCAGCAGCTTGGCCCAGGGGTTGAGGTACGAGCAGTACTTC.

The rearrangement links TRBV6-1 to TRBJ1-6; TRBD1 agrees at 7 bases. The V gene's germline CDR1 is MNHNS and CDR2 SASEGT. The J segment lost 8 bases and the V segment lost 6 bases, leaving 4 bases of the junction unmatched. The CDR3 extends over 13 amino acids. CDR3 loop: CASRRQGDSPLHF. The CDR3 bases are TGTGCCAGCAGAAGACAGGGCGATTCACCCCTCCACTTT.

As for this clone: Different DNA sequences within this sample yield the same CDR3. The chain carries TRBV12-5 and TRBJ2-2, with 7 bases lining up with TRBD2. Unmatched junction bases numbered 4, after V lost 6 bases and J lost 0 bases. The length of the CDR3 is 15 residues. Germline CDR1 and CDR2: LGHNT and FRNRAP. The CDR3 DNA is TGTGCTAGTGGGACCGGGACTACGAACACCGGGGAGCTGTTTTTT. It translates to CASGTGTTNTGELFF.

V and J are TRBV5-1 and TRBJ2-3; D perhaps matches TRBD2 (6 bases). The germline V gene has CDR1 SGHRS and CDR2 YFSETQ. V was cut by 5 bases and J by 6 bases, with 10 bases left in between. CDR3 length: 12 residues. The CDR3 DNA is TGCGCCAGCAGGCTAGCGAGGGATACGCAGTATTTT. Translation gives CASRLARDTQYF.

The chain links TRBV16 to TRBJ2-1, with D perhaps TRBD2 (6 bases). The length of the CDR3 is 12 residues. Per germline, CDR1 KGHSY and CDR2 FQNENV. V shed 3 bases and J shed 8 bases, with 8 bases lying between them. The CDR3: CASSQGLHEQFF. The CDR3 DNA sequence: TGTGCCAGCAGCCAGGGACTTCATGAGCAGTTCTTC.

The V gene is TRBV27, the J gene TRBJ1-5; TRBD1 is a possible D gene (6 bases). Germline V CDR1 and CDR2: MNHEY, SMNVEV (reference sequence). Between the trimmed V and J ends, which lost 2 bases and 2 bases, there was a span of 10 bases. The CDR3 covers 15 residues. For the CDR3, the DNA is TGTGCCAGCAGTTTAGCAGGGGACGGCAATCAGCCCCAGCATTTT. Translated, it gives CASSLAGDGNQPQHF.

The chain uses TRBV9 and TRBJ2-1, with D possibly being TRBD2 (5 bases). Per germline, CDR1 SGDLS and CDR2 YYNGEE. The V and J ends lost 0 bases and 6 bases respectively, with 13 bases between them. The CDR3 is 15 amino acids. This chain's CDR3 is CASSVGSGSANEQFF. The CDR3, as DNA: TGTGCCAGCAGCGTAGGATCGGGGTCTGCCAATGAGCAGTTCTTC.

The genes are TRBV5-4 and TRBJ2-7; TRBD1 matches at 7 bases. This CDR3 spans 15 amino acids. Germline lookup yields CDR1 SGHNT and CDR2 YYREEE (reference sequence). The V segment lost 0 bases and the J segment 12 bases; nucleotides outside the gene matches: 15. The CDR3 bases are TGTGCCAGCAGCTTGGCCGGGACAGATGTTCTACGAGCGTACTTC. This codes for CASSLAGTDVLRAYF.

The chain links TRBV27 to TRBJ1-1; D remains unclear. This CDR3 is built from 13 residues. V dropped 5 bases and J dropped 1 base, with 8 bases sitting between them. In germline, CDR1 is MNHEY, CDR2 SMNVEV (reference sequence). The CDR3 region is CASSPTENTEAFF. CDR3 nucleotides: TGTGCCAGCAGTCCAACAGAGAACACTGAAGCTTTCTTT.

The rearrangement joins TRBV5-6 to TRBJ2-2; D perhaps matches TRBD2 (6 bases). Between the trimmed V and J ends, which lost 1 base and 6 bases, there was a span of 7 bases. CDR1 and CDR2 (germline): SGHDT, YYEEEE. This CDR3 is 13 amino acids long. The CDR3 protein is CASSLWGAGELFF. CDR3 nucleotides: TGTGCCAGCAGCTTGTGGGGGGCCGGGGAGCTGTTTTTT. Combining the CDR3 with reference TRBV5-6 and TRBJ2-2 gives the whole variable domain DAGVTQSPTHLIKTRGQQVTLRCSPKSGHDTVSWYQQALGQGPQFIFQYYEEEERQRGNFPDRFSGHQFPNYSSELNVNALLLGDSALYLCASSLWGAGELFFGEGSRLTVL.

This clone was seen just once. Different DNA sequences within this sample yield the same CDR3. CDR3 coding DNA: TGCGCCAGCAGCTTGGAACAGGGAAGTCAGCCCCAGCATTTT. This codes for CASSLEQGSQPQHF. V and J are TRBV5-1 and TRBJ1-5, with a possible D match to TRBD1 (6 bases). Germline values: CDR1 SGHRS, CDR2 YFSETQ. V was trimmed by 0 bases and J by 6 bases, leaving 10 bases between them. The CDR3 spans 14 residues.

The chain combines TRBV5-5 with TRBJ2-1, with D possibly being TRBD1 (6 bases). Germline CDR1 reads SGHKS; CDR2 reads YYEKEE (reference sequence). Trimming pared 4 bases from V and 5 bases from J, leaving 10 bases between. The CDR3 is made up of 13 amino acids. CDR3 DNA sequence: TGTGCCAGCAGCACGGACAGAAACAATGAGCAGTTCTTC. Its translation is CASSTDRNNEQFF.

J is TRBJ2-7 and V is TRBV28, with TRBD2 matching over 15 bases. V lost 6 bases and J lost 2; bases outside the gene matches: 17. Germline assignment: CDR1 MDHEN and CDR2 SYDVKM. CDR3 size: 20 residues. CDR3 in DNA: TGTGCCAGCAGATCCTCGGGGATATGGACTAGCGGGAGGGCTGCCTACGAGCAGTACTTC. Residues: CASRSSGIWTSGRAAYEQYF.

V and J are TRBV11-2 and TRBJ2-3; 11 nucleotides match TRBD1. CDR1 SGHAT and CDR2 FQNNGV come from the germline V gene. CDR3 length equals 16 residues. V gave up 5 bases and J gave up 6 bases; unmatched junction bases: 10. CDR3 in amino acids: CASSTLGQGAGDTQYF. The CDR3 DNA reads TGTGCCAGCAGCACCCTCGGACAGGGGGCTGGGGATACGCAGTATTTT.

This chain links TRBV2 with TRBJ2-3; TRBD2 agrees at 8 bases. The V segment lost 7 bases and the J segment 0 bases; nucleotides outside the gene matches: 6. This CDR3 is built from 15 residues. Germline CDR1 and CDR2: SNHLY and FYNNEI. DNA for the CDR3: TGTGCCAGCACCACTAGCGGAGGTAGCACAGATACGCAGTATTTT. Translation: CASTTSGGSTDTQYF.

CDR3 coding DNA: TGTGCCAGCAGCCTCCAGGACAGGGGTTCCCTAGAAGCTTTCTTT. Its protein is CASSLQDRGSLEAFF. J is TRBJ1-1 and V is TRBV7-2, with TRBD1 identical over 9 bases. V gave up 5 bases and J gave up 8 bases; unmatched junction bases: 12. The CDR3 sequence is 15 residues long. Germline CDR1 reads SGHTA; CDR2 reads FQGNSA.

The chain is built from TRBV29-1 and TRBJ2-3, with D maybe TRBD1 (7 bases). This CDR3 spans 14 amino acids. The germline V gene has CDR1 SQVTM and CDR2 ANQGSEA. V dropped 3 bases and J dropped 8 bases, with 18 bases sitting between them. The CDR3 loop reads CSVDRLGGTGTQYF. DNA of the CDR3: TGCAGCGTTGACAGACTAGGGGGCACGGGTACGCAGTATTTT.

The V and J genes are TRBV4-3 and TRBJ2-1; weak D call: TRBD2 (5 bases). V was cut by 3 bases and J by 0 bases, with 9 bases left in between. CDR3 size: 15 residues. Germline CDR1 is LGHNA and CDR2 is YSLEER. The CDR3 protein is CASSQSGSSYNEQFF. Written as DNA, the CDR3 is TGCGCCAGCAGCCAGAGCGGAAGCTCCTACAATGAGCAGTTCTTC.

The chain combines TRBV15 with TRBJ2-2; no clear D. This CDR3 has 14 residues. Germline CDR1 and CDR2: LNHNV and YYDKDF (reference sequence). With 6 bases removed from V and 10 bases from J, the gap between germline ends came to 18 bases. Written as DNA, the CDR3 is TGTGCCACCAGTCTAGAATACGCCGTCGAGGAGCTGTTTTTT. Encoded protein: CATSLEYAVEELFF.

The chain joins TRBV29-1 to TRBJ1-6; possibly TRBD1 for D (6 bases). The V and J ends lost 7 bases and 3 bases respectively, with 13 bases between them. This CDR3 comprises 14 residues. Germline CDR1 SQVTM, CDR2 ANQGSEA. The CDR3 nucleotides read TGCAGCGAATACGGACAGCACTATAATTCACCCCTCCACTTT. It encodes CSEYGQHYNSPLHF.

CDR3 protein: CASSVGTEETQYF. The CDR3 region has the DNA TGTGCCAGCAGCGTAGGGACAGAAGAGACCCAGTACTTC. The rearrangement links TRBV9 to TRBJ2-5; D may be TRBD1 (6 bases). Germline V gives CDR1 SGDLS, CDR2 YYNGEE. The V end was cut by 0 bases, the J end by 3 bases, with 6 bases between. The CDR3 totals 13 residues. Combining the CDR3 with reference TRBV9 and TRBJ2-5 gives the whole variable domain DSGVTQTPKHLITATGQRVTLRCSPRSGDLSVYWYQQSLDQGLQFLIQYYNGEERAKGNILERFSAQQFPDLHSELNLSSLELGDSALYFCASSVGTEETQYFGPGTRLLVL.

Comment on this clone: The junction differs from germline at one of its ends, possibly a read error. At the DNA level, this CDR3 is encoded by other sequences in the same sample as well. The chain carries TRBV28 and TRBJ1-3; 7 bases agree with TRBD1. Germline values: CDR1 MDHEN, CDR2 SYDVKM. CDR3 size: 15 residues. The CDR3 DNA reads TGTGCCAGCATCCTCAGGGGGATGGGTGGAAATACCATATATTTT. This sequence encodes CASILRGMGGNTIYF.

This chain links TRBV2 with TRBJ2-7; 8 positions agree with TRBD1. Trimming removed 8 bases from V and 5 bases from J; junction bases left unmatched: 8. CDR1 is SNHLY, CDR2 FYNNEI, per germline. This CDR3 spans 13 amino acids. The CDR3 here is CASEAWDRNEQYF. The CDR3 nucleotides are TGTGCCAGCGAGGCGTGGGACAGGAACGAGCAGTACTTC.

The chain is built from TRBV18 and TRBJ1-5; perhaps TRBD1 as D (6 bases). The CDR3 has 14 residues. Germline V gene sequence: CDR1 KGHSH, CDR2 LQKENI. V dropped 4 bases and J dropped 7 bases, with 14 bases sitting between them. Written as DNA, the CDR3 is TGTGCCAGCTCACGGACAGCCCTACGGCAGCCCCAGCATTTT. Its translation: CASSRTALRQPQHF.